This TCR beta chain is from a study of T-cell memory formation after mild COVID-19 (TCRdb year 2021). Describing the broader study: Most TCR sequence clusters were specific to one of the two donors. In two donors, T-cell clones that expanded and contracted after mild COVID-19 were tracked by sequencing TCRalpha and TCRbeta repertoires over time. Two young, previously healthy adult volunteers, one female and one male, were included in the cohort. Study-wide conclusions, independent of this receptor: Contracting CD4+ clones were located mainly in the CM and EM memory subsets, whereas CD8+ clones were found to be enriched in EMRA. Whether the second-wave clones peaking on day 37 were SARS-CoV-2 specific was not confirmed. Some responding clones were found in pre-infection memory, which suggests that pre-existing cross-reactive memory T cells took part in the SARS-CoV-2 response. Clones contracting from day 15 to 85 had balanced CD4/CD8 phenotypes, while a second wave expanding from day 15 to 37 was biased towards CD4+. Only a couple of mild cases were covered by the study, and larger cohorts that include severe cases with pre-infection samples were considered necessary.

TCRdb records Illumina NovaSeq 6000 as the sequencer. Using 5'RACE with constant-segment primers, TCRalpha and TCRbeta cDNA libraries were constructed, with sample barcodes and unique molecular identifiers added in the process. Trizol reagent was used to extract RNA from every sample. The libraries were amplified in two PCR steps, and the second step added a second sample barcode and Illumina TruSeq adapters. Sequencing of libraries was performed on an Illumina NovaSeq with 2 x 150 bp paired-end reads. The published analysis was carried out like this. The reads were demultiplexed and collapsed into UMI-guided consensus sequences using migec v1.2.7. Using mixcr v2.1.11, UMI consensuses were aligned to TRA and TRB V and J templates and then assembled into clonotypes. Expanded or contracted clonotypes were those called significant by both edgeR and NoisET, with noise models trained on biological replicates. For edgeR calls, a false discovery rate-adjusted p below 0.01 and a log2 fold-change threshold of 1 were applied. As an exploratory analysis of dynamics, max-normalized trajectories of the 1000 most abundant clonotypes were examined by PCA with hierarchical clustering. Each responding clone was given a CD4 or CD8 phenotype based on the CD4+ and CD8+ repertoires, which had been sequenced separately. In-frame beta chains were kept once TCRdb had trimmed the public reads at Q25 with fastp and called clones with MiXCR. Every entry covers one CDR3 protein and lists the most common genes and DNA from its rows. The authors' filters were not applied to this entry. The table for this sample lists 40,000 to 60,000 distinct CDR3 sequences; 25% to 30% of them were counted only once. The ten largest clonotypes hold about 41% of the sample.

Comments on this clonotype: The specificity of this receptor is unknown. Per-base qualities were not stored, and no clone one base away is much larger.

The CDR3, cysteine through phenylalanine, is 19 amino acids long. Only CDR3 DNA is held: 57 bases, read in frame from base 1. Per the germline V gene (reference sequence), LNHNV is the CDR1 and YYDKDF is the CDR2. Cut back by 2 bases and 0 bases, the V and J ends lie 20 bases apart. Ficoll-Paque density gradient centrifugation was the method used to isolate PBMCs. The origin of this receptor is a young man who had mild COVID-19 (a few samples of this study predate the infection). The sample titles of this study are shuffled in the database, so cell type and time point are left out; the donor was told from shared clones. The sequence joins TRBV15 to TRBJ2-1; D gene: possibly TRBD2, on 7 matching bases. The sequenced sample was PBMCs or a T cell subset sorted from them (not recorded which). The DNA reads TGTGCCACCAGCAGATCCCTGGGGGGGGGCCATAGCTCCTACAATGAGCAGTTCTTC. This yields the protein CATSRSLGGGHSSYNEQFF. With the rest looked up from the reference TRBV15 and TRBJ2-1 genes rather than sequenced, the full variable domain is DAMVIQNPRYQVTQFGKPVTLSCSQTLNHNVMYWYQQKSSQAPKLLFHYYDKDFNNEADTPDNFQSRRPNTSFCFLDIRSPGLGDTAMYLCATSRSLGGGHSSYNEQFFGPGTRLTVL.